This TCR beta chain was captured in a study of blood T cell repertoires in COVID-19. The repertoire was sequenced with immunoSEQ multiplex PCR; TCRdb's copy has only in-frame clones and lacks some. Of fewer than 300,000 clones in the sample, roughly 88% were seen once. Germline V gene sequence: CDR1 SGHDT, CDR2 YYEEEE. This CDR3 contains 15 residues. V gave up 2 bases and J gave up 0 bases; unmatched junction bases: 3. The chain employs TRBV5-6 and TRBJ2-7; 9 bases line up with TRBD1. Input material: peripheral blood. This receptor was taken from a human donor with COVID-19, enrolled during active disease. The donor label of this sample is uncertain. CDR3: CASSFGTGFSYEQYF. In nucleotides, the CDR3 is TGTGCCAGCAGCTTTGGGACAGGGTTCTCCTACGAGCAGTACTTC.